A selection of T cell receptor beta chains follows, all from one sample in a study of post-analysis software for immune sequencing data. One entry per CDR3 protein results from TCRdb running MiXCR on the PCR reads. The profile shows fewer than 850,000 distinct CDR3 sequences, roughly 30% of them singletons. The sequenced sample consisted of blood. The source is a girl between 10 and 17 years old with multiple sclerosis. Each CDR3 is given with its conserved first and last residue. The D gene is left open where the match is weak. Clone size is given for some rows only: seen once, a few or many times, or a class if the clone is expanded.

abundance,len,j_gene,d_gene,v_gene,CDR3nt,CDR3aa
.,16,TRBJ1-1,.,TRBV10-2,TGCGCCAGCAGCCCCCCGCGAGCGGGGAAGAACACTGAAGCTTTCTTT,CASSPPRAGKNTEAFF
.,16,TRBJ2-7,TRBD2,TRBV6-5,TGTGCCAGCAGTTACTCGAGCCTAGCGGGAGGGTGGGAGCAGTACTTC,CASSYSSLAGGWEQYF
.,17,TRBJ2-1,TRBD2,TRBV3-1,TGTGCCAGCAGCCAAGAGCCGGGACTAGCGGGATCCAATGAGCAGTTCTTC,CASSQEPGLAGSNEQFF
.,13,TRBJ2-1,.,TRBV6-5,TGTGCCAGCAGATGGGGTGCTACGGGTGAGCAGTTCTTC,CASRWGATGEQFF
.,15,TRBJ2-3,TRBD1,TRBV6-2/TRBV6-3,TGTGCCAGCAGTTATCGGGACAGGGCGGCAGATACGCAGTATTTT,CASSYRDRAADTQYF
.,15,TRBJ2-2,TRBD2,TRBV3-1,TGTGCCAGCAGGCCGGGGGGGCCTAACACCGGGGAGCTGTTTTTT,CASRPGGPNTGELFF
few,15,TRBJ2-7,TRBD2,TRBV6-5,TGTGCCAGCAGTTCCATAGCGGGAGAAGTCTACGAGCAGTACTTC,CASSSIAGEVYEQYF
few,17,TRBJ2-2,.,TRBV10-3,TGTGCCATCAGTGAGCCCCCCAAGGGAGTGAACACCGGGGAGCTGTTTTTT,CAISEPPKGVNTGELFF
.,15,TRBJ2-3,.,TRBV29-1,TGCAGCGTTGCGTTTATCGGGACCGTTGGGCGTACGCAGTATTTT,CSVAFIGTVGRTQYF
.,16,TRBJ2-7,TRBD1,TRBV4-1,TGCGCCAGCAGCCACCCCATGACAGGGGGCAACTACGAGCAGTACTTC,CASSHPMTGGNYEQYF
few,15,TRBJ1-5,.,TRBV7-9,TGTGCCAGCAGCTTAGCGGCGACAGACACACAGCCCCAGCATTTT,CASSLAATDTQPQHF
.,16,TRBJ2-7,TRBD2,TRBV7-2,TGTGCCAGCAGCTCCCGAAGGACTAGCGGGAGCTACGAGCAGTACTTC,CASSSRRTSGSYEQYF
.,16,TRBJ1-2,.,TRBV27,TGTGCCAGCAGGGCGACCTCATACGCCCCCCCGGGGGGCTACACCTTC,CASRATSYAPPGGYTF
.,17,TRBJ1-1,.,TRBV6-1,TGTGCCAGCAGTGAGATGGTGGGACGGCACAGCGGGGCTGAAGCTTTCTTT,CASSEMVGRHSGAEAFF
.,14,TRBJ2-1,.,TRBV20-1,TGCAGTGCTACAGCGGCCGGGCCCTACAATGAGCAGTTCTTC,CSATAAGPYNEQFF
few,16,TRBJ1-5,TRBD1,TRBV6-6,TGTGCCAGCAGTTACTTTCGGGACAGGGGGCTTCAGCCCCAGCATTTT,CASSYFRDRGLQPQHF
few,14,TRBJ2-2,.,TRBV12-3/TRBV12-4,TGTGCCAGCAGTTTGACAGCGAACACCGGGGAGCTGTTTTTT,CASSLTANTGELFF
.,11,TRBJ1-2,.,TRBV29-1,TGCAGCGTTGGCGGCAGTTGGGGCTACACCTTC,CSVGGSWGYTF
few,18,TRBJ1-5,.,TRBV12-3/TRBV12-4,TGTGCCAGCAGTCCCGGGCGGCTGGATCATTTTAGCAATCAGCCCCAGCATTTT,CASSPGRLDHFSNQPQHF
few,15,TRBJ2-3,.,TRBV9,TGTGCCAGCAGCGTAGCGGGATTCCTCACAGATACGCAGTATTTT,CASSVAGFLTDTQYF
few,12,TRBJ2-7,.,TRBV20-1,TGCAGTACGGGCACCTTCCCCTACGAGCAGTACTTC,CSTGTFPYEQYF
.,15,TRBJ2-5,TRBD1,TRBV4-1,TGCGCCAGCAGCAAAGGACAGGCGAGCCAAGAGACCCAGTACTTC,CASSKGQASQETQYF
many,14,TRBJ2-1,TRBD2,TRBV5-1,TGCGCCAGCAGACCTGGACTAGCGGGAGAGGAGCAGTTCTTC,CASRPGLAGEEQFF
many,19,TRBJ2-5,TRBD1,TRBV29-1,TGCAGCGGGGCACCTGCAGCGTTTCCGGGACAGACTCGGAGGGAGACCCAGTACTTC,CSGAPAAFPGQTRRETQYF
few,16,TRBJ2-7,TRBD2,TRBV6-2/TRBV6-3,TGTGCCAGCAGGAGGACTAGCGGAAAGAGCTCCTACGAGCAGTACTTC,CASRRTSGKSSYEQYF
.,15,TRBJ1-2,.,TRBV4-2,TGTGCCAGCAGCCAAGAGGGCGGAGCACTCCGGGGCTACACCTTC,CASSQEGGALRGYTF
few,13,TRBJ1-1,.,TRBV29-1,TGCAGCGCTGAGGGAGGGAGGAACACTGAAGCTTTCTTT,CSAEGGRNTEAFF
few,19,TRBJ1-2,TRBD1,TRBV12-3/TRBV12-4,TGTGCCAGCAGTTTGTTTATAGGACAGGGGGCTATTACTAACTATGGCTACACCTTC,CASSLFIGQGAITNYGYTF
.,13,TRBJ2-5,TRBD1,TRBV6-1,TGTGCCAGCAGTGAGACGGGACAGGGCGCCCAGTACTTC,CASSETGQGAQYF
.,15,TRBJ1-1,.,TRBV7-9,TGTGCCAGCAGCGGTACCAGGGGTCCGAACACTGAAGCTTTCTTT,CASSGTRGPNTEAFF
.,12,TRBJ1-1,.,TRBV5-1,TGCGCCAGCACTGGGGGGAACACTGAAGCTTTCTTT,CASTGGNTEAFF
.,12,TRBJ2-1,TRBD1,TRBV7-8,TGTGCCAGCAGCCCCAGCCAGGGGGATCAGTTCTTC,CASSPSQGDQFF
.,15,TRBJ2-7,TRBD2,TRBV20-1,TGCAGTGCTAGAGTCTTGGCTAGCGGGTTATACGAGCAGTACTTC,CSARVLASGLYEQYF
few,15,TRBJ2-3,TRBD1,TRBV5-1,TGCGCCAGCAGCCCGCTAGAGGACAGGGGAGATACGCAGTATTTT,CASSPLEDRGDTQYF
.,13,TRBJ1-2,.,TRBV27,TGTGCCAGCAGTCCACACCGGAGCTATGGCTACACCTTC,CASSPHRSYGYTF
.,15,TRBJ2-3,.,TRBV7-9,TGTGCCAGCAGCTTCCCGACAGATTCCACAGATACGCAGTATTTT,CASSFPTDSTDTQYF
few,16,TRBJ2-1,TRBD2,TRBV7-2,TGTGCCAGCAGCTCGCCGCGGGGTAGCGGGAGGAATGAGCAGTTCTTC,CASSSPRGSGRNEQFF
once,14,TRBJ2-5,.,TRBV20-1,TGCAGTGCTAGTACAGGGACCCTCCAAGGGACCCAGTACTTC,CSASTGTLQGTQYF
.,17,TRBJ2-7,TRBD1,TRBV25-1,TGTGCCAGCAGTGAAGGAGTCACAGGGGGCTATCTAAGGGAGCAGTACTTC,CASSEGVTGGYLREQYF
many,12,TRBJ2-7,.,TRBV7-2,TGTGCCAGCAGCATTCAGGGATACGAGCAGTACTTC,CASSIQGYEQYF
.,16,TRBJ2-2,.,TRBV6-6,TGTGCCAGCAGTTACGGGGCGGACATGAACACCGGGGAGCTGTTTTTT,CASSYGADMNTGELFF
.,17,TRBJ2-5,TRBD2,TRBV4-2,TGTGTCAGCAGCCAAGAACTAGCCGGGGGGGCCGGGGAGACCCAGTACTTC,CVSSQELAGGAGETQYF
once,16,TRBJ2-1,TRBD2,TRBV7-2,TGTGCCAGCACCCAGATGCGGGGGGCCCTATACAATGAGCAGTTCTTC,CASTQMRGALYNEQFF
many,13,TRBJ1-2,.,TRBV6-1,TGTGCCAGCAGTGAACGCGGTAACTATGGCTACACCTTC,CASSERGNYGYTF
.,12,TRBJ2-2,.,TRBV29-1,TGCAGCGTTTTCTCGAACACCGGGGAGCTGTTTTTT,CSVFSNTGELFF
few,14,TRBJ2-1,.,TRBV4-2,TGTGCCAGCAGCCAGGGGGGATCACCGGATGAGCAGTTCTTC,CASSQGGSPDEQFF
few,15,TRBJ2-1,.,TRBV24-1,TGTGCCACCAGTGAACAGGGTAAAGGGTACAATGAGCAGTTCTTC,CATSEQGKGYNEQFF
many,13,TRBJ1-1,.,TRBV12-3/TRBV12-4,TGTGCCAGCAGTTGGGACCGGAACACTGAAGCTTTCTTT,CASSWDRNTEAFF
.,15,TRBJ2-3,.,TRBV20-1,TGCAGTGCTAGAGTTTCCAGGGGGGGGCCAGATACGCAGTATTTT,CSARVSRGGPDTQYF
few,14,TRBJ1-5,TRBD1,TRBV4-1,TGCGCCAGCAGCCACCGACAGGGCGTCCAGCCCCAGCATTTT,CASSHRQGVQPQHF
few,15,TRBJ1-1,.,TRBV12-3/TRBV12-4,TGTGCCAGCAGTTTAACGGGGAATGGGAACACTGAAGCTTTCTTT,CASSLTGNGNTEAFF
.,14,TRBJ1-4,.,TRBV7-8,TGTGCCAGCAGCTCGCTCCGTCTAAATGAAAAACTGTTTTTT,CASSSLRLNEKLFF
few,16,TRBJ1-1,.,TRBV12-3/TRBV12-4,TGTGCCAGCAGTTTATACCGGGGTCTTCGGAACACTGAAGCTTTCTTT,CASSLYRGLRNTEAFF
few,13,TRBJ1-2,.,TRBV20-1,TGCAGTGTTGAAGACCATTTTGGGTATGGCTACACCTTC,CSVEDHFGYGYTF
few,16,TRBJ2-3,TRBD2,TRBV9,TGTGCCAGCAGCCTCCGGATAGCGGGGCGCGGGGATACGCAGTATTTT,CASSLRIAGRGDTQYF
.,12,TRBJ2-4,.,TRBV12-3/TRBV12-4,TGTGCCAGCAGTTTAAGGCCAAACATTCAGTACTTC,CASSLRPNIQYF
few,14,TRBJ2-5,TRBD1,TRBV29-1,TGCAGCGTTGAGGACAGACAGGGTCAAGAGACCCAGTACTTC,CSVEDRQGQETQYF
few,17,TRBJ1-4,.,TRBV4-3,TGCGCCAGCAGCCAATCTCTAAATGACGGACGGGTTGAAAAACTGTTTTTT,CASSQSLNDGRVEKLFF
.,16,TRBJ2-3,.,TRBV24-1,TGTGCCACCAGTGATTTATCGGGACCCTTCACAGATACGCAGTATTTT,CATSDLSGPFTDTQYF